The clone carrying this T cell receptor (beta chain) was counted many times. Its antigen is unidentified. TCRdb redid the calling of the 5' RACE reads with MiXCR, one entry per CDR3 protein. The top ten clones hold 1.9% of a sample with about 70,000 distinct CDR3 sequences, 8% to 9% of them seen once. Time point meaning: blood at routine non-recurrence follow-up after resection. Frozen PBMC, nontumor lung or tumor provided whole RNA, which was sequenced unsorted. These data are taken from a study of spatial heterogeneity in lung cancer. Study at large: The study observed each unique TCR and UMI combination more than ten times on average in raw reads.

The CDR3 covers 15 residues. With V trimmed by 5 bases and J by 4 bases, 6 bases remained unmatched. The germline CDR1 and CDR2 sequences are SEHNR and FQNEAQ (reference sequence). The study's findings and limits: Ubiquitous expanded tumor TCRs appeared in blood more at resection than follow-up.

This clonotype originated in a female donor with early-stage non-small cell lung cancer. The sample in question was PBMCs, obtained at follow-up. The chain carries TRBV7-9 and TRBJ2-3; 10 bases align to TRBD2. CDR3 loop: CASSPSGSNADTQYF. As DNA, the CDR3 is TGTGCCAGCAGCCCTAGCGGGAGCAACGCAGATACGCAGTATTTT.